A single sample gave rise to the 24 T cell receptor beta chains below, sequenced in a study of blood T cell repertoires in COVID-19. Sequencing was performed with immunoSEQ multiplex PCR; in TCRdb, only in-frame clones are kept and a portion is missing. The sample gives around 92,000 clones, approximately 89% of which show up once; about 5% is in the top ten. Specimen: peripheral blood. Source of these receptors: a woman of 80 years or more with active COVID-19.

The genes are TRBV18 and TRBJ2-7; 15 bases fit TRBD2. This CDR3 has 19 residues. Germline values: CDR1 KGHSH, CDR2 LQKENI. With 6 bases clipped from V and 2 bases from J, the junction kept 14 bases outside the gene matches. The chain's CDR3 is CASSPAPGTSGRPPYEQYF. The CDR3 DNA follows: TGTGCCAGCTCGCCAGCCCCCGGGACTAGCGGGAGGCCCCCCTACGAGCAGTACTTC.

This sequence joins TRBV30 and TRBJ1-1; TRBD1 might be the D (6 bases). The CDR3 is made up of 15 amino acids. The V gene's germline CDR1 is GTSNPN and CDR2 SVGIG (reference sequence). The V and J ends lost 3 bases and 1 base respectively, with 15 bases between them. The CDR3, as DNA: TGTGCCTGGAGATTTATAGGACAGCCGAACACTGAAGCTTTCTTT. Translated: CAWRFIGQPNTEAFF.

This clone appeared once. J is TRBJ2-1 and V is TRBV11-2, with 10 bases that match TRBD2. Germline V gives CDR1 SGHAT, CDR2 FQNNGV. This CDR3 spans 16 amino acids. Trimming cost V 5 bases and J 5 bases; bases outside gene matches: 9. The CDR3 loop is CASSLRSGRSHNEQFF. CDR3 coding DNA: TGTGCCAGCAGCCTCCGTAGCGGGAGGTCCCACAATGAGCAGTTCTTC.

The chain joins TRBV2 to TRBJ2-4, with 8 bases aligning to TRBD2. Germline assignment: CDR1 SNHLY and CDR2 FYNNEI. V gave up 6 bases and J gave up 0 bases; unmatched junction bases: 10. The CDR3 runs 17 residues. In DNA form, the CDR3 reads TGTGCCAGCAGGGGGCCCGGGGGGGCACTAGCCAAAAACATTCAGTACTTC. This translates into CASRGPGGALAKNIQYF. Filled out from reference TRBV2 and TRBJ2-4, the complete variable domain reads EPEVTQTPSHQVTQMGQEVILRCVPISNHLYFYWYRQILGQKVEFLVSFYNNEISEKSEIFDDQFSVERPDGSNFTLKIRSTKLEDSAMYFCASRGPGGALAKNIQYFGAGTRLSVL.

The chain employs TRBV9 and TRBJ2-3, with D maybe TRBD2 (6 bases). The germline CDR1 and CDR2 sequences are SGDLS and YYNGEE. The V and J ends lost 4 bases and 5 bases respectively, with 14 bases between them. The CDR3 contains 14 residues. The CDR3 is CASSLRAGEDTQYF. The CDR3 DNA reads TGTGCCAGCAGCCTCAGAGCGGGCGAAGATACGCAGTATTTT. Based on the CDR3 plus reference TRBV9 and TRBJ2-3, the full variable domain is DSGVTQTPKHLITATGQRVTLRCSPRSGDLSVYWYQQSLDQGLQFLIQYYNGEERAKGNILERFSAQQFPDLHSELNLSSLELGDSALYFCASSLRAGEDTQYFGPGTRLTVL.

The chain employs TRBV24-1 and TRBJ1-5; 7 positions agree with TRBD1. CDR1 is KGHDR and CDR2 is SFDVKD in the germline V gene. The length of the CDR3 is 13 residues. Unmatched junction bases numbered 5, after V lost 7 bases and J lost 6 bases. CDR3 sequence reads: CATRETGVQPQHF. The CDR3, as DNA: TGTGCCACCAGAGAAACAGGGGTTCAGCCCCAGCATTTT.

This chain's CDR3 is CASSPRTDSSYEQYF. CDR3 sequence (DNA): TGTGCCAGCTCACCACGGACAGACAGCTCCTACGAGCAGTACTTC. V gene TRBV18 combines with J gene TRBJ2-7, with a possible D match to TRBD1 (6 bases). The CDR3 extends over 15 amino acids. Between the trimmed V and J ends, which lost 1 base and 0 bases, there was a span of 10 bases. From germline, CDR1 is KGHSH and CDR2 LQKENI.

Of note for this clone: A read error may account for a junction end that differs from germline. Here the CDR3 reads CASREGGGSTDTQYF. CDR3 nucleotides: TGTGCCAGCAGGGAAGGGGGGGGGAGCACAGATACGCAGTATTTT. The chain joins TRBV2 to TRBJ2-3; TRBD2 might be the D (7 bases). Germline CDR1 reads SNHLY; CDR2 reads FYNNEI. CDR3 length equals 15 residues.

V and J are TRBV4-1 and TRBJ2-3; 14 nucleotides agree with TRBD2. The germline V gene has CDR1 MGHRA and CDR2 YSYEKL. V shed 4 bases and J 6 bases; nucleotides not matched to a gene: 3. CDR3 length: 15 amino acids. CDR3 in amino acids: CASSLRLAGGDTQYF. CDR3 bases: TGCGCCAGCAGCCTTCGACTAGCGGGAGGGGATACGCAGTATTTT.

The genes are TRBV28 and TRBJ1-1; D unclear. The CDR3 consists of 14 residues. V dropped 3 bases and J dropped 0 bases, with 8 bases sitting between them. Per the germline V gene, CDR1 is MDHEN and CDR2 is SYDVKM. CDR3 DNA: TGTGCCAGCAGTTTTCAACAACTGAACACTGAAGCTTTCTTT. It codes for CASSFQQLNTEAFF.

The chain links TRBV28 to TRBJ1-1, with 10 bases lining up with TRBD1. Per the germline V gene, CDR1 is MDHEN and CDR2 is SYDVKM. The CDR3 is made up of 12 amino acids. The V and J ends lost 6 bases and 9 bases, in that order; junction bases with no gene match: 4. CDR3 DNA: TGTGCCAGCAGCAAGGGACAGGGGCAAGCTTTCTTT. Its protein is CASSKGQGQAFF.

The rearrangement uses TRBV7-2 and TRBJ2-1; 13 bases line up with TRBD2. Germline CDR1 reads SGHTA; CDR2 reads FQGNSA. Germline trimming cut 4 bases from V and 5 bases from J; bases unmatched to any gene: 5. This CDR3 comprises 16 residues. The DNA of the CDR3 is TGTGCCAGCAGCTCCCCGGGACTAGCGGGAAACAATGAGCAGTTCTTC. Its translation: CASSSPGLAGNNEQFF.

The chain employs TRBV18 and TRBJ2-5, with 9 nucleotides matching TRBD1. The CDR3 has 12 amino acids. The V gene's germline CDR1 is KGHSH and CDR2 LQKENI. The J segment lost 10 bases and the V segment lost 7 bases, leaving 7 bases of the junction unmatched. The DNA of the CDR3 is TGTGCCAGCTTACGGACAGGGGAATACCAGTACTTC. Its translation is CASLRTGEYQYF.

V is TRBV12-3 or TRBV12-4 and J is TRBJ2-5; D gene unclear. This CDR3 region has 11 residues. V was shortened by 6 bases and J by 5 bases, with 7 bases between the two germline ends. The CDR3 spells CASSPRETQYF. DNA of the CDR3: TGTGCCAGCAGCCCCAGGGAGACCCAGTACTTC.

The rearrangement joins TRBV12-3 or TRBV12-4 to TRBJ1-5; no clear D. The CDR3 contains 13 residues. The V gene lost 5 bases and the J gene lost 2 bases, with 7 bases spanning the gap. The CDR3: CASSPSGNQPQHF. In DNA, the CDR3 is TGTGCCAGCAGTCCTTCGGGCAATCAGCCCCAGCATTTT.

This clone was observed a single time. The CDR3 DNA follows: TGTGCCAGTAGTATCGGGCTAGCGGGAGGGAGCCTAACAGATACGCAGTATTTT. Protein sequence: CASSIGLAGGSLTDTQYF. The V gene is TRBV19, the J gene TRBJ2-3; 12 bases match TRBD2. The V segment lost 3 bases and the J segment 3 bases; nucleotides outside the gene matches: 10. The germline gives CDR1 LNHDA, CDR2 SQIVND (reference sequence). This CDR3 comprises 18 residues.

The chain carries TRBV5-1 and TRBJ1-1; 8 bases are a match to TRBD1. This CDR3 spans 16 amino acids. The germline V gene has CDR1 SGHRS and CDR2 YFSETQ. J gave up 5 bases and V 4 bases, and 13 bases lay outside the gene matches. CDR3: CASSGGMKTGVTEAFF. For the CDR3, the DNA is TGCGCCAGCAGCGGCGGCATGAAGACAGGGGTTACTGAAGCTTTCTTT.

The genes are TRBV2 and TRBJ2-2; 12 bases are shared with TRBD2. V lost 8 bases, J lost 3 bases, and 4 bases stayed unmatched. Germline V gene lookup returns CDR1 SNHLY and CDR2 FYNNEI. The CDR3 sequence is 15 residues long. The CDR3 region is CASRRLAGDTGELFF. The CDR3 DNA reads TGTGCCAGCCGCCGACTAGCGGGAGACACCGGGGAGCTGTTTTTT.

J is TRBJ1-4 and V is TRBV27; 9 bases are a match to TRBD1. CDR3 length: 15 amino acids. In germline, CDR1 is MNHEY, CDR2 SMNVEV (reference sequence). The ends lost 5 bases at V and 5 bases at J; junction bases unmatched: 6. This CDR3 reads CASSDPGTGNEKLFF. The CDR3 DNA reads TGTGCCAGCAGTGATCCCGGGACAGGGAATGAAAAACTGTTTTTT.

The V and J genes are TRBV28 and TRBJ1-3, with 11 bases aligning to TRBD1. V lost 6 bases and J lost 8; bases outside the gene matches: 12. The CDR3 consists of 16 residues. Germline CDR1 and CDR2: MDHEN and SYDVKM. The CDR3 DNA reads TGTGCCAGCAGGGCGGGACAGGGGGGGATTCGGGACACCATATATTTT. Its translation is CASRAGQGGIRDTIYF. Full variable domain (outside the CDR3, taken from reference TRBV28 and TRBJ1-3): DVKVTQSSRYLVKRTGEKVFLECVQDMDHENMFWYRQDPGLGLRLIYFSYDVKMKEKGDIPEGYSVSREKKERFSLILESASTNQTSMYLCASRAGQGGIRDTIYFGEGSWLTVV.

CDR3 protein: CASSQLSGVGQPQHF. CDR3 DNA: TGCGCCAGCAGCCAATTATCAGGGGTTGGTCAGCCCCAGCATTTT. The chain combines TRBV4-1 with TRBJ1-5; maybe TRBD1 (6 bases). The CDR3 is 15 residues long. CDR1 MGHRA and CDR2 YSYEKL come from the germline V gene. Trimming removed 2 bases from V and 6 bases from J, with 14 bases in between.

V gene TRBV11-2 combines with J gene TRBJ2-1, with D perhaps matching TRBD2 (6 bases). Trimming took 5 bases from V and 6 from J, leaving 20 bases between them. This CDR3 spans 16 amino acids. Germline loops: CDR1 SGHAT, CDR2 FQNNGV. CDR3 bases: TGTGCCAGCAGCCCAGGCTGGGCCGAGGGAGGCAATGAGCAGTTCTTC. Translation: CASSPGWAEGGNEQFF. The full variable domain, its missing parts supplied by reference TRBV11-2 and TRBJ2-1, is EAGVAQSPRYKIIEKRQSVAFWCNPISGHATLYWYQQILGQGPKLLIQFQNNGVVDDSQLPKDRFSAERLKGVDSTLKIQPAKLEDSAVYLCASSPGWAEGGNEQFFGPGTRLTVL.

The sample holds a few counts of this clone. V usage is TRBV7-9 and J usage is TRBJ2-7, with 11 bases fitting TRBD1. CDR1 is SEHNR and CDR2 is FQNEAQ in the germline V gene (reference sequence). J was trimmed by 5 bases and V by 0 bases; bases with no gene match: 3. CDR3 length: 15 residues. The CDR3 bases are TGTGCCAGCAGCTTAGCCCTGGACAGGGGGCACGAGCAGTACTTC. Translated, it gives CASSLALDRGHEQYF. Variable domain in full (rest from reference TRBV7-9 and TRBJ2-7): DTGVSQNPRHKITKRGQNVTFRCDPISEHNRLYWYRQTLGQGPEFLTYFQNEAQLEKSRLLSDRFSAERPKGSFSTLEIQRTEQGDSAMYLCASSLALDRGHEQYFGPGTRLTVT.

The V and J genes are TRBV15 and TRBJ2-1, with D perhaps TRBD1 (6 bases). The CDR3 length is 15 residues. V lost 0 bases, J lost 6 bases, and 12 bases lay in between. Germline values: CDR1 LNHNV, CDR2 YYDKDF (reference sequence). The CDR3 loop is CATSRDQGHSNEQFF. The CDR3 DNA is TGTGCCACCAGCAGAGATCAGGGGCACAGCAATGAGCAGTTCTTC.